The 13 T cell receptor beta chains below were found in one sample sequenced in a study of regulatory T cells in long-lasting Graves disease. In building TCR beta libraries, iRepertoire HTBI primers were used together with Arm-PCR of CDR3 regions. TCRdb re-analysed the multiplex PCR reads in MiXCR, keeping a single row per CDR3 protein. The sample holds fewer than 350,000 distinct CDR3 sequences, about 20% seen once. Time point meaning: newly diagnosed GD, antithyroid drugs for less than 3 months. Extracted PBMC RNA gave rise to the TCR library. The specimen comprised peripheral blood mononuclear cells (PBMCs), sampled at new diagnosis, from a patient treated with antithyroid drugs. These receptors originate from a female donor with Graves disease.

This clonotype was counted ten times or more. The chain links TRBV5-1 to TRBJ2-7; weak D call: TRBD1 (5 bases). Trimming removed 3 bases from V and 1 base from J, with 8 bases in between. In germline, CDR1 is SGHRS, CDR2 YFSETQ. The CDR3 is 13 amino acids. CDR3 coding DNA: TGCGCCAGCAGCTCCAGACAGTCCTACGAGCAGTACTTC. Translation: CASSSRQSYEQYF.

This clonotype was observed many times. V and J are TRBV12-3 or TRBV12-4 and TRBJ2-4; no firm D call. Trimming removed 9 bases from V and 12 bases from J, with 21 bases in between. The CDR3 consists of 13 residues. The CDR3 reads CASKRRFGVRQYF. In DNA form, the CDR3 reads TGTGCCAGTAAACGACGGTTCGGCGTACGTCAGTACTTC.

As to this clonotype: Being one base from a much bigger clone, this may be a read error. The V gene is TRBV2, the J gene TRBJ2-2; TRBD2 might be the D (5 bases). This CDR3 spans 15 amino acids. Germline V gene data show CDR1 as SNHLY and CDR2 as FYNNEI. CDR3 DNA sequence: TGTGCCAGCAGTGAAACCCTCTCGTTAAACGGGGAGCCGTTTTTT. Its translation is CASSETLSLNGEPFF.

This clonotype was seen at least ten times. The chain combines TRBV12-3 or TRBV12-4 with TRBJ2-3; TRBD1 might be the D (6 bases). Trimming cost V 5 bases and J 1 base, with 13 bases left between them. The CDR3 contains 15 residues. CDR3 amino acids: CASSPVGGRTDTQYF. The CDR3, as DNA: TGTGCCAGCAGTCCCGTAGGGGGACGCACAGATACGCAGTATTTT.

This clonotype was counted at least ten times. The chain carries TRBV11-2 and TRBJ1-1; D perhaps matches TRBD1 (5 bases). V was pared by 5 bases and J by 6 bases, with 13 bases between. Per the germline V gene, CDR1 is SGHAT and CDR2 is FQNNGV. The CDR3 extends over 13 amino acids. The DNA for the CDR3 is TGTGCCAGCAGCCCCGGCGGGGGAGCTGAAGCTTTCTTT. Its protein is CASSPGGGAEAFF.

In this sample, this clonotype turned up a few times. The chain employs TRBV7-9 and TRBJ1-3, with a possible D match to TRBD1 (5 bases). V lost 5 bases and J 0 bases, leaving 11 bases between the germline ends. This CDR3 comprises 15 residues. Germline CDR1 and CDR2: SEHNR and FQNEAQ (reference sequence). The CDR3 nucleotides are TGTGCCAGCAGCCGGGACTTAAACTCTGGAAACACCATATATTTT. Translated, it gives CASSRDLNSGNTIYF.

This clonotype appeared many times. The chain joins TRBV19 to TRBJ1-1; the D gene is possibly TRBD1 (5 bases). Trimming shortened V by 3 bases and J by 6 bases, and 17 bases separated the two germline ends. Germline lookup yields CDR1 LNHDA and CDR2 SQIVND (reference sequence). This CDR3 spans 15 amino acids. Here the CDR3 DNA reads TGTGCCAGTAGTATCACAGGAGGCGGTGGCGCTGAAGCTTTCTTT. This sequence encodes CASSITGGGGAEAFF.

There are many counts of this clonotype. The rearrangement links TRBV11-3 to TRBJ2-2; 8 bases match TRBD2. From germline, CDR1 is SGHNT and CDR2 YENEEA. Losses at the gene ends were 0 bases for V and 5 bases for J; bases not matched to a gene: 14. The CDR3 has 19 residues. The CDR3 coding sequence is TGTGCCAGCAGCTTAGATCCCAGCGGGAGTGAAAGTTGGACCGGGGAGCTGTTTTTT. Translating gives CASSLDPSGSESWTGELFF.

This clonotype was counted only a few times. Just one base apart from a much larger clone, this may be a read error. V and J are TRBV30 and TRBJ2-7; 7 bases agree with TRBD2. The J call is doubtful: the DNA matches TRBJ2-5 better. The CDR3 contains 15 residues. Germline V lookup: CDR1 GTSNPN, CDR2 SVGIG (reference sequence). CDR3 in amino acids: CAWGPTRTGGETQYF. Here the CDR3 DNA reads TGTGCCTGGGGACCAACTAGGACGGGAGGAGAGACCCAGTACTTC.

A single count supports this clonotype. The chain recombines TRBV5-1 with TRBJ2-7; D call uncertain. The germline V gene encodes CDR1 SGHRS and CDR2 YFSETQ. The CDR3 has 14 residues. Between the trimmed V and J ends, which lost 4 bases and 1 base, there was a span of 12 bases. Written as DNA, the CDR3 is TGCGCCAGCAGCCCCTCGACTGCTTCCTACGAGCAGTACTTC. It translates to CASSPSTASYEQYF.

This clonotype appeared many times. The V gene is TRBV28, the J gene TRBJ2-3, with D tentatively TRBD2 (6 bases). V dropped 5 bases and J dropped 4 bases, with 22 bases sitting between them. The CDR3 runs to 17 residues. The germline V gene has CDR1 MDHEN and CDR2 SYDVKM. This CDR3 reads CASSKEEGRIAADTQYF. The CDR3 bases are TGTGCCAGCAGTAAAGAGGAGGGGAGAATTGCGGCAGATACGCAGTATTTT.

The sample holds many counts of this clonotype. The rearrangement joins TRBV5-1 to TRBJ2-4, with a tentative D call TRBD1 (5 bases). This CDR3 contains 13 residues. Trimming removed 0 bases at V and 10 bases at J, with 11 bases between. Germline V CDR1 and CDR2: SGHRS, YFSETQ. DNA for the CDR3: TGCGCCAGCAGCTTGGCTCCTCGACAGATTCAGTACTTC. Protein: CASSLAPRQIQYF.

This clonotype showed up many times. The chain joins TRBV3-1 to TRBJ1-1; D ambiguous. The CDR3 is made up of 12 amino acids. Germline CDR1 is LGHDT and CDR2 is YNNKEL (reference sequence). V gave up 4 bases and J gave up 2 bases, with 5 bases separating them. The CDR3 region is CASSRFNTEAFF. CDR3 coding DNA: TGTGCCAGCAGCCGGTTTAACACTGAAGCTTTCTTT.